This TCR beta chain was identified during a study of T cells expressing NK-cell markers. General observations from the study: Dominant NKG2C+ clonotypes were found to form roughly 1.0-7.0% of CD8+ T cells in several donors.

TCRdb reprocessed the 5' RACE reads and keeps a single row for each CDR3 protein, giving no DNA. Across a few hundred thousand distinct CDR3 sequences, the top ten clones capture roughly 5.4% of the sample. On this clonotype: Its antigen is currently unknown.

The CDR3 totals 15 residues. Germline assignment: CDR1 SGHTA and CDR2 FQGTGA. The rearrangement uses TRBV7-3 and TRBJ2-3; TCRdb's D gene call, TRBD1, goes unchecked for lack of DNA. The source of this sequence is a man aged 18-75 years in good health. The material sequenced was blood T cells: a sorted CD56 or NKG2C T cell subset, CD4+ or CD8+ T cells, or bulk PBMC T cells (not recorded which). CDR3: CASSLVGGAGDTQYF.